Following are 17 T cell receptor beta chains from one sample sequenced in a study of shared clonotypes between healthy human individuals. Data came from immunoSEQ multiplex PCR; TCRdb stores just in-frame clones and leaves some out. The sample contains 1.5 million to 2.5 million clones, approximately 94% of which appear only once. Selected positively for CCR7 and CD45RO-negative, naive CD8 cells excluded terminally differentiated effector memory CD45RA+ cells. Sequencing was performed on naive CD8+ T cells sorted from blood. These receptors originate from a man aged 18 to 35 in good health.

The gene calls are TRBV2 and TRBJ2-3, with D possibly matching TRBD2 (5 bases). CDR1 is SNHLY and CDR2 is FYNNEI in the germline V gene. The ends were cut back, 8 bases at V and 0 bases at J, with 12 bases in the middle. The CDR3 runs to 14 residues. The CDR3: CASGLHTSTDTQYF. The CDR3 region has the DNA TGTGCCAGCGGACTGCACACGAGCACAGATACGCAGTATTTT.

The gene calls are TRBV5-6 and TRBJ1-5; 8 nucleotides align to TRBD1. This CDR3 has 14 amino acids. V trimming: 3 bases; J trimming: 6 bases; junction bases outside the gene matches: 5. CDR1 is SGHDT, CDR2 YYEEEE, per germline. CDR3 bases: TGTGCCAGCAGCTCAGGGGGCGCGGGTCAGCCCCAGCATTTT. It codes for CASSSGGAGQPQHF.

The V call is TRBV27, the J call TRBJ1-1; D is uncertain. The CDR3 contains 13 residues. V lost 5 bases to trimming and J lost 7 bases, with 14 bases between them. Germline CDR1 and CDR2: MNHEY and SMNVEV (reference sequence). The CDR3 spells CASSPTAINEAFF. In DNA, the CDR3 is TGTGCCAGCAGTCCCACGGCGATTAATGAAGCTTTCTTT.

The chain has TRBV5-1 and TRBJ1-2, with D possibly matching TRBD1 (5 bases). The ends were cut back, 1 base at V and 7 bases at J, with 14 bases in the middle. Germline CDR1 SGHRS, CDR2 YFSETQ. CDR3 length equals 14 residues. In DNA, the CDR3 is TGCGCCAGCAGCTTGAGCAGGGAGGGAACTGGCTACACCTTC. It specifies CASSLSREGTGYTF.

DNA of the CDR3: TGTGCCAGCAGGGGGGGGGAGAGCGAGCAGTACTTC. It yields the protein CASRGGESEQYF. The chain links TRBV27 to TRBJ2-7; 7 bases line up with TRBD2. Germline lookup yields CDR1 MNHEY and CDR2 SMNVEV (reference sequence). The CDR3 extends over 12 amino acids. Trimming cost V 6 bases and J 6 bases; bases outside gene matches: 5.

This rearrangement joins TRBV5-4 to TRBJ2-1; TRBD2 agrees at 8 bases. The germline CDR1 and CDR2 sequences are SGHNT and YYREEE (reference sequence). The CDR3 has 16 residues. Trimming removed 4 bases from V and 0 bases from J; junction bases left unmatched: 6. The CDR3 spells CASSQLAESSYNEQFF. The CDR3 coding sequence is TGTGCCAGCAGCCAACTAGCGGAGAGCTCCTACAATGAGCAGTTCTTC. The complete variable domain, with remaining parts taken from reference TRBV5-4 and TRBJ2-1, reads ETGVTQSPTHLIKTRGQQVTLRCSSQSGHNTVSWYQQALGQGPQFIFQYYREEENGRGNFPPRFSGLQFPNYSSELNVNALELDDSALYLCASSQLAESSYNEQFFGPGTRLTVL.

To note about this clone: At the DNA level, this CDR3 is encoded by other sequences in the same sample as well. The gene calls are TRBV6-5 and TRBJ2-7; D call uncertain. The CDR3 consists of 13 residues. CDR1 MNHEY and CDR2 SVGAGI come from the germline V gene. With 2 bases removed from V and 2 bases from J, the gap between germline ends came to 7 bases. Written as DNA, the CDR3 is TGTGCCAGCAGTTACGCAGGAGCCTACGAGCAGTACTTC. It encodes CASSYAGAYEQYF.

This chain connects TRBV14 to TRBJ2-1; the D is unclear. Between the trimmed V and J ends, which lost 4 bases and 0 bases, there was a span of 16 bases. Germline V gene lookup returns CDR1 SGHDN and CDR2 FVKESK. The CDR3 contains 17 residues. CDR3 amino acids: CASSPLVPRSSYNEQFF. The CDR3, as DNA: TGTGCCAGCAGCCCCTTAGTACCCCGAAGCTCCTACAATGAGCAGTTCTTC.

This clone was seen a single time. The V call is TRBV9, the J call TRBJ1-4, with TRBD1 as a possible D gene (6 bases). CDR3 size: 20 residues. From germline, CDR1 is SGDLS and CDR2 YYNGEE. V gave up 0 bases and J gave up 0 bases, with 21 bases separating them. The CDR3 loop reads CASSVEDSFRDIATNEKLFF. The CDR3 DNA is TGTGCCAGCAGCGTAGAGGATAGCTTTCGGGACATAGCAACTAATGAAAAACTGTTTTTT.

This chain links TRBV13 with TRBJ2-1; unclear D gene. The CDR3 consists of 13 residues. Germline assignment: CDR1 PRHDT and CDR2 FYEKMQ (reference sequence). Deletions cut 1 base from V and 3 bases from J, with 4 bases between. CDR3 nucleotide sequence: TGTGCCAGCAGCTTAGAACACTACAATGAGCAGTTCTTC. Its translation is CASSLEHYNEQFF.

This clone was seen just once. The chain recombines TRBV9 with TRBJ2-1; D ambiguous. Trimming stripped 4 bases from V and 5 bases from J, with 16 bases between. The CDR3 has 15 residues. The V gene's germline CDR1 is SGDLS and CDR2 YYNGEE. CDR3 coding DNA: TGTGCCAGCAGCCCTCAGGCCCAGGCTGACAATGAGCAGTTCTTC. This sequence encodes CASSPQAQADNEQFF.

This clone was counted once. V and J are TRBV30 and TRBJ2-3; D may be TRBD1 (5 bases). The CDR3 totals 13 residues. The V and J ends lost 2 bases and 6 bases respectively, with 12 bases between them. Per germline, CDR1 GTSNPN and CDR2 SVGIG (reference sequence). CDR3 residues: CAWSSGAGDTQYF. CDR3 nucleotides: TGTGCCTGGAGTAGTGGGGCCGGCGATACGCAGTATTTT.

CDR3 DNA sequence: TGTGCCACCAGGGCCGACGCGAGCTCCTACGAGCAGTACTTC. Amino acids: CATRADASSYEQYF. V usage is TRBV6-6 and J usage is TRBJ2-7, with a possible D match to TRBD1 (5 bases). The CDR3 consists of 14 residues. V lost 10 bases and J lost 0, with 16 bases in between. CDR1 and CDR2 from the germline V gene are MNHNY and SVGAGI (reference sequence).

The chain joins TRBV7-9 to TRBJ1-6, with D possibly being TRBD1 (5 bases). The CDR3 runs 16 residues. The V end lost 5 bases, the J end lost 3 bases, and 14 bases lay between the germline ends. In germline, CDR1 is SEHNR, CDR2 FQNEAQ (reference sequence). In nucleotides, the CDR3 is TGTGCCAGCAGCCTGGGGGAGGCCGTCTATAATTCACCCCTCCACTTT. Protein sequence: CASSLGEAVYNSPLHF.

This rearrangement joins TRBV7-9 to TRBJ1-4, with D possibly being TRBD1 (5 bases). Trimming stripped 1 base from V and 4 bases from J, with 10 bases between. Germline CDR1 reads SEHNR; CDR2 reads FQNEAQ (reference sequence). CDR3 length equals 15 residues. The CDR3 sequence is CASSLDDSRNEKLFF. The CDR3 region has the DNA TGTGCCAGCAGCTTAGATGACAGCCGTAATGAAAAACTGTTTTTT.

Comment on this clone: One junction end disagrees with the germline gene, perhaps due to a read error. This CDR3 is CASSTGTGGPRNGYTF. The DNA of the CDR3 is TGTGCTAGCAGCACCGGGACAGGGGGCCCACGCAATGGCTACACCTTC. This chain connects TRBV7-7 to TRBJ1-2; 12 bases fit TRBD1. From germline, CDR1 is SSHAT and CDR2 FNYEAQ (reference sequence). The CDR3 is made up of 16 amino acids.

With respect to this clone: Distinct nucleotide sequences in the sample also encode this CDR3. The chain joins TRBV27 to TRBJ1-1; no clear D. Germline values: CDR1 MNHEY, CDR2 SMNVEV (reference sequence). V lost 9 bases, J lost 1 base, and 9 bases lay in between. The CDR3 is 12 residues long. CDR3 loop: CASRTGNTEAFF. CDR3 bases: TGTGCCAGTAGGACTGGGAACACTGAAGCTTTCTTT.